These 3 T cell receptor beta chains were all obtained from the same sample, sequenced in a study of CD8 T cells in Susac syndrome. RNA was extracted with the RNeasy kit, and a quantity of roughly 0.5 to 1 ug was reverse transcribed using random hexamers. TCRdb fed the immunoSEQ multiplex PCR reads into MiXCR, producing one record per CDR3 protein. The repertoire consists of approximately 190,000 distinct CDR3 sequences, with approximately 93% occurring once and the leading ten covering 0.1%. Sequencing was done on a sample of CD4+ T cells from PBMCs. All receptors derive from a human donor in good health.

This CDR3 reads CTIHRGTTPLLNTGELFF. The CDR3 bases are TGCACCATTCACAGGGGGACTACTCCTCTCCTCAACACCGGGGAGCTGTTTTTT. The chain is built from TRBV1 and TRBJ2-2; TRBD1 is the table's D call, not checked against the DNA. TRBV1 is deemed a pseudogene. This CDR3 has 18 residues.

V is TRBV20-1 and J is TRBJ2-1; tentatively, D is TRBD1 or TRBD2 (5 bases each). Looked up from germline, CDR1 is DFQATT and CDR2 is SNEGSKA (reference sequence). The CDR3 length is 11 residues. CDR3 sequence reads: CSGTAVNEQFF. As DNA, the CDR3 is TGCTCCGGGACGGCCGTAAATGAGCAGTTCTTC.

This chain's CDR3 is CASSLPNILGTPAYEQYF. CDR3 coding DNA: TGTGCCAGCAGTTTACCCAATATCCTCGGGACTCCCGCCTACGAGCAGTACTTC. This chain uses TRBV28 with TRBJ2-7; perhaps TRBD2 as D (6 bases). The CDR3 covers 18 residues. V lost 2 bases, J lost 2 bases, and 22 bases lay in between. The germline CDR1 and CDR2 sequences are MDHEN and SYDVKM.